The next 2 T cell receptor beta chains were all read from a single sample in a study of blood T cells in healthy people across ages (dated by TCRdb to the mid-2010s). Libraries were prepared through 5' RACE. The sequencer was an Illumina HiSeq 2500. A second PCR of roughly 6 to 11 cycles was performed with a sample-barcoded 5' primer and a J-beta primer mix. TCRdb reprocessed the public reads (quality trimming at Q25 with fastp, clone calling with MiXCR) and kept in-frame beta chains. Rows with one shared CDR3 protein collapse into an entry with the most common genes and DNA. This sample is represented by about 720,000 distinct CDR3 sequences; 25% of them were singletons. Jointly, the top ten make up under 4.5% of the sample. In addition, the sample was reused for a study of T cells of mothers and their children.

Sequenced input: blood. The receptors were sampled from a boy younger than 18 in good health.

This clonotype was seen a few times. Here the CDR3 reads CASSFDGLSGNTIYF. The DNA of the CDR3 is TGTGCCAGCAGCTTTGACGGGCTCTCTGGAAACACCATATATTTT. The chain uses TRBV7-2 and TRBJ1-3; D unresolved. This CDR3 region has 15 residues. Germline CDR1 reads SGHTA; CDR2 reads FQGNSA. Between the trimmed V and J ends, which lost 3 bases and 0 bases, there was a span of 9 bases.

The V and J genes are TRBV2 and TRBJ1-1, with TRBD1 matching over 7 bases. CDR1 is SNHLY and CDR2 is FYNNEI in the germline V gene. After removal of 4 bases from V and 1 base from J, the junction contained 12 bases not matched to a gene. This CDR3 spans 17 amino acids. The DNA for the CDR3 is TGTGCCAGCAGTGGGGGCGAGACAGGGATCACGAACACTGAAGCTTTCTTT. It specifies CASSGGETGITNTEAFF. Variable domain in full (rest from reference TRBV2 and TRBJ1-1): EPEVTQTPSHQVTQMGQEVILRCVPISNHLYFYWYRQILGQKVEFLVSFYNNEISEKSEIFDDQFSVERPDGSNFTLKIRSTKLEDSAMYFCASSGGETGITNTEAFFGQGTRLTVV.